This T cell receptor beta chain emerged from a study of T cell responses to AZD1222 COVID-19 vaccine. For this clone: Its antigen is as yet unknown.

Whole-study findings and limits: The study identified only five to seven AZD1222 recipients as seropositive at baseline. In a largely white British group with more females than males, clonal diversity was possibly underestimated. Spike-specific TCR breadth and depth grew following two AZD1222 doses. Dominant CD4 TCR responses targeted spike regions 160-218 and 743-854.

Assay used: immunoSEQ multiplex PCR; TCRdb lists only in-frame clones, some missing. The table shows 55,000 to 65,000 clones, with 89% occurring only once. Sequenced material: peripheral blood, taken 28 days after the second AZD1222 dose. This sequence originates from an adult who received the AZD1222 COVID-19 vaccine.

The CDR3 reads CASSYEGQGESYEQYF. The CDR3 DNA follows: TGTGCCAGCAGTTACGAGGGACAGGGGGAATCCTACGAGCAGTACTTC. The chain couples TRBV6-5 to TRBJ2-7; 11 positions agree with TRBD1. There are 16 residues in the CDR3. Trimming cost V 2 bases and J 1 base; bases outside gene matches: 4. CDR1 MNHEY and CDR2 SVGAGI come from the germline V gene.